Here is one T cell receptor beta chain with its context. This sample is part of a study of technical replicates of blood from a few donors. The CDR3 spans 16 residues. Germline V gives CDR1 SGHRS, CDR2 YFSETQ. Between the trimmed V and J ends, which lost 0 bases and 6 bases, there was a span of 16 bases. The repertoire was sequenced with immunoSEQ multiplex PCR; TCRdb's copy has only in-frame clones and lacks some. The top ten clones hold roughly 0.2% of a sample with some 71,000 clones, 95% to 97% of them seen once. The sequence came from a human donor in good health. Material: T cells isolated from PBMCs. J is TRBJ2-1 and V is TRBV5-1; tentative D call: TRBD2 (5 bases). CDR3 sequence (DNA): TGCGCCAGCAGCTTGGCTGTTCCGGGATTGGGCAATGAGCAGTTCTTC. Translated: CASSLAVPGLGNEQFF.